The 25 T cell receptor beta chains listed next were all sequenced from one sample in a study of T cell changes during pregnancy in multiple sclerosis. TCRdb keeps only in-frame clones here, not all; method: immunoSEQ multiplex PCR. The sample includes fewer than 45,000 clones, more than 75% seen only once; the top ten take 5.5% to 7.5%. The material was CD8+ T cells from peripheral blood mononuclear cells, obtained in the third trimester of pregnancy. The source is a female donor with multiple sclerosis, enrolled in a pregnancy study.

Concerning this clone itself: This may stem from a read error, because a much larger clone lies one nucleotide away. The chain couples TRBV11-2 to TRBJ2-7, with D hard to call. Germline V gene data show CDR1 as SGHAT and CDR2 as FQNNGV. V lost 0 bases, J lost 7 bases, and 19 bases lay in between. The CDR3 consists of 16 residues. CDR3 nucleotides: TGTGCCAGCAGCTTAGATTTTCGCGGCTTTTCCCGGGAGCAGTACTTC. It translates to CASSLDFRGFSREQYF.

This sequence joins TRBV9 and TRBJ2-1; 7 nucleotides match TRBD2. This CDR3 spans 14 amino acids. Germline V gene data show CDR1 as SGDLS and CDR2 as YYNGEE. Trimming cost V 2 bases and J 7 bases; bases outside gene matches: 6. CDR3 in amino acids: CASSVTAGRNEQFF. The CDR3, as DNA: TGTGCCAGCAGCGTTACAGCGGGGCGGAATGAGCAGTTCTTC. Full variable domain (missing parts from reference TRBV9 and TRBJ2-1): DSGVTQTPKHLITATGQRVTLRCSPRSGDLSVYWYQQSLDQGLQFLIQYYNGEERAKGNILERFSAQQFPDLHSELNLSSLELGDSALYFCASSVTAGRNEQFFGPGTRLTVL.

This chain uses TRBV28 with TRBJ1-2; 10 bases align to TRBD1. V gave up 4 bases and J gave up 4 bases; unmatched junction bases: 12. There are 17 residues in the CDR3. The germline V gene encodes CDR1 MDHEN and CDR2 SYDVKM. DNA of the CDR3: TGTGCCAGCAGTTCCGCCGGGACAGGGGAGGCCTCCTATGGCTACACCTTC. This gives the protein CASSSAGTGEASYGYTF.

The gene calls are TRBV27 and TRBJ1-1; tentatively, D is TRBD1 (5 bases). The germline V gene encodes CDR1 MNHEY and CDR2 SMNVEV (reference sequence). V was trimmed by 3 bases and J by 4 bases, leaving 9 bases between them. CDR3 size: 13 residues. The CDR3 reads CASSFSRGTEAFF. CDR3 bases: TGTGCCAGCAGTTTTTCAAGGGGCACTGAAGCTTTCTTT.

This clone was seen a single time. The chain joins TRBV5-1 to TRBJ2-7; D gene uncertain. Trimming cost V 0 bases and J 3 bases, with 7 bases left between them. CDR3 size: 13 residues. Germline V gene sequence: CDR1 SGHRS, CDR2 YFSETQ. CDR3 sequence: CASSLVADYEQYF. The CDR3 DNA reads TGCGCCAGCAGCTTGGTGGCTGACTACGAGCAGTACTTC.

The chain links TRBV19 to TRBJ1-1; no clear D gene. The CDR3 has 15 amino acids. V was trimmed by 5 bases and J by 1 base, leaving 14 bases between them. Germline CDR1 reads LNHDA; CDR2 reads SQIVND (reference sequence). This chain's CDR3 is CASSGFLSGNTEAFF. CDR3 nucleotides: TGTGCCAGTAGTGGCTTTTTGTCAGGGAACACTGAAGCTTTCTTT.

This chain uses TRBV10-3 with TRBJ2-7, with 8 bases identical to TRBD1. The germline CDR1 and CDR2 sequences are ENHRY and SYGVKD. The CDR3 runs 13 residues. V lost 10 bases and J lost 4; bases outside the gene matches: 9. The CDR3 loop reads CATKTGVPYEQYF. CDR3 sequence (DNA): TGTGCCACCAAGACAGGGGTCCCGTACGAGCAGTACTTC.

This sequence joins TRBV6-6 and TRBJ2-5; 11 bases are shared with TRBD2. The germline CDR1 and CDR2 sequences are MNHNY and SVGAGI (reference sequence). The CDR3 is made up of 16 amino acids. V shed 5 bases and J 3 bases; nucleotides not matched to a gene: 8. This CDR3 is CASSTLAGGMEETQYF. DNA for the CDR3: TGTGCCAGCAGTACTCTAGCGGGGGGAATGGAAGAGACCCAGTACTTC.

CDR3 in amino acids: CATSRFPPSATNEKLFF. The CDR3 DNA reads as TGTGCCACCAGCCGCTTTCCCCCCAGTGCAACTAATGAAAAACTGTTTTTT. The chain couples TRBV15 to TRBJ1-4; D uncertain. Germline V gene sequence: CDR1 LNHNV, CDR2 YYDKDF (reference sequence). Trimming pared 5 bases from V and 0 bases from J, leaving 16 bases between. The CDR3 is 17 amino acids.

This sequence joins TRBV28 and TRBJ1-4; no firm D call. The CDR3 totals 16 residues. The ends were cut back, 5 bases at V and 0 bases at J, with 13 bases in the middle. CDR1 and CDR2 from the germline V gene are MDHEN and SYDVKM. The CDR3 DNA is TGTGCCAGCAGTGTTTGGGCAGAAGCAACTAATGAAAAACTGTTTTTT. Residues: CASSVWAEATNEKLFF. The variable domain in full, with the rest retrieved from reference TRBV28 and TRBJ1-4, is DVKVTQSSRYLVKRTGEKVFLECVQDMDHENMFWYRQDPGLGLRLIYFSYDVKMKEKGDIPEGYSVSREKKERFSLILESASTNQTSMYLCASSVWAEATNEKLFFGSGTQLSVL.

J is TRBJ1-5 and V is TRBV10-3; D is ambiguous. The CDR3 extends over 14 amino acids. V was cut by 3 bases and J by 7 bases, with 13 bases left in between. Looked up from germline, CDR1 is ENHRY and CDR2 is SYGVKD. The CDR3 region has the DNA TGTGCCATCAGTGAAGAGACGCCAGGCCAGCCCCAGCATTTT. Its protein product is CAISEETPGQPQHF.

The chain uses TRBV9 and TRBJ1-5, with 9 bases matching TRBD1. The CDR3 is made up of 19 amino acids. V trimming: 5 bases; J trimming: 0 bases; junction bases outside the gene matches: 15. The germline V gene encodes CDR1 SGDLS and CDR2 YYNGEE. The CDR3 nucleotides are TGTGCCAGCAGTGCAGTGCGGGACAGGGCCCATTATAGCAATCAGCCCCAGCATTTT. This translates into CASSAVRDRAHYSNQPQHF.

This sequence joins TRBV6-5 and TRBJ1-1, with 7 bases fitting TRBD1. Germline V gene lookup returns CDR1 MNHEY and CDR2 SVGAGI. J lost 0 bases, V lost 6 bases, and 7 bases had no gene match. There are 15 residues in the CDR3. The DNA for the CDR3 is TGTGCCAGCAGCCGTTTACAGGGGATGAACACTGAAGCTTTCTTT. It encodes CASSRLQGMNTEAFF.

V usage is TRBV4-1 and J usage is TRBJ1-4, with D possibly TRBD1 on 6 matching bases. V gave up 5 bases and J gave up 5 bases, with 18 bases separating them. CDR1 is MGHRA, CDR2 YSYEKL, per germline. This CDR3 contains 16 residues. As DNA, the CDR3 is TGCGCCAGCAGCTTGCGGGTAGGGACAAAGAATGAAAAACTGTTTTTT. Residues: CASSLRVGTKNEKLFF.

The chain combines TRBV4-1 with TRBJ1-1, with TRBD1 matching over 10 bases. This CDR3 spans 14 amino acids. J was trimmed by 8 bases and V by 4 bases; bases with no gene match: 7. Germline CDR1 MGHRA, CDR2 YSYEKL. The CDR3 sequence is CASSRVGTGEEAFF. CDR3 nucleotide sequence: TGCGCCAGCAGCCGAGTAGGGACAGGGGAGGAAGCTTTCTTT.

This chain links TRBV19 with TRBJ2-7, with TRBD1 matching 9 bases. V lost 6 bases and J lost 2; bases outside the gene matches: 5. The CDR3 sequence is 14 residues long. Looked up from germline, CDR1 is LNHDA and CDR2 is SQIVND (reference sequence). The CDR3 nucleotides read TGTGCCAGTAGCACCTGGACAGGGGCCTACGAGCAGTACTTC. Translation gives CASSTWTGAYEQYF. The full variable domain, its missing parts supplied by reference TRBV19 and TRBJ2-7, is DGGITQSPKYLFRKEGQNVTLSCEQNLNHDAMYWYRQDPGQGLRLIYYSQIVNDFQKGDIAEGYSVSREKKESFPLTVTSAQKNPTAFYLCASSTWTGAYEQYFGPGTRLTVT.

This rearrangement joins TRBV5-1 to TRBJ1-1, with D perhaps TRBD1 (6 bases). CDR1 SGHRS and CDR2 YFSETQ come from the germline V gene. CDR3 length: 15 amino acids. With 4 bases removed from V and 1 base from J, the gap between germline ends came to 14 bases. The CDR3, as DNA: TGCGCCAGCAGCGTAAACAGGGCCCGGAACACTGAAGCTTTCTTT. Translating it yields CASSVNRARNTEAFF.

The J gene is TRBJ1-5, the V gene TRBV2, with a possible D match to TRBD1 (6 bases). Trimming shortened V by 5 bases and J by 2 bases, and 13 bases separated the two germline ends. The germline V gene encodes CDR1 SNHLY and CDR2 FYNNEI. The CDR3 spans 15 residues. This CDR3 reads CASSPDRFGNQPQHF. The CDR3 coding sequence is TGTGCCAGCAGTCCTGACAGGTTCGGCAATCAGCCCCAGCATTTT.

The V and J genes are TRBV5-5 and TRBJ1-2; possible D gene TRBD1, 6 bases. Germline loops: CDR1 SGHKS, CDR2 YYEKEE (reference sequence). V was clipped by 3 bases and J by 7 bases, with 16 bases between them. The CDR3 has 14 amino acids. As DNA, the CDR3 is TGTGCCAGCAGCTGGGGACACGGCTCTCCTGGCTACACCTTC. Amino acid sequence: CASSWGHGSPGYTF.

In nucleotides, the CDR3 is TGTGCCAGCAGTTTAGGGCCGGGTGGGGGCTTCTACGAGCAGTACTTC. Encoded protein: CASSLGPGGGFYEQYF. The genes are TRBV27 and TRBJ2-7; possible D gene TRBD1, 6 bases. V lost 2 bases and J 3 bases, leaving 17 bases between the germline ends. The length of the CDR3 is 16 residues. Per the germline V gene, CDR1 is MNHEY and CDR2 is SMNVEV (reference sequence).

This clone was observed a few times. This sequence joins TRBV4-1 and TRBJ2-1; TRBD2 matches 8 bases. V dropped 8 bases and J dropped 5; count of bases not matched to a gene: 11. The CDR3 contains 15 residues. CDR1 and CDR2 (germline): MGHRA, YSYEKL. The CDR3, as DNA: TGCGCCAGCCCCCTCGGGAGGGAAGGACACAATGAGCAGTTCTTC. Encoded protein: CASPLGREGHNEQFF.

J is TRBJ2-7 and V is TRBV6-5, with D possibly being TRBD2 (5 bases). The CDR3 covers 13 residues. Germline V gene data show CDR1 as MNHEY and CDR2 as SVGAGI. Trimming removed 7 bases at V and 4 bases at J, with 14 bases between. CDR3 in amino acids: CASTGLSAYEQYF. The CDR3 DNA sequence: TGTGCCAGCACTGGACTCTCGGCGTACGAGCAGTACTTC.

A remark on this clone: The DNA is omitted, as the CDR3 cannot be located on it reliably, and the CDR3 follows TCRdb's listing. This sequence joins TRBV21-1 and TRBJ2-2; the D call TRBD2 from the table was never checked on the DNA. TRBV21-1 is marked as a pseudogene. 20 amino acids form the CDR3, both terminal residues included. CDR3 protein: CASSKGNGGAVGRGTGELFF.

This clone was picked up many times. V is TRBV10-3 and J is TRBJ1-2; a weak D match, TRBD1 (6 bases). CDR1 is ENHRY and CDR2 is SYGVKD in the germline V gene. This CDR3 is 11 amino acids long. Trimming cost V 10 bases and J 4 bases, with 10 bases left between them. In DNA form, the CDR3 reads TGTGCCACTGCACAGGGCTATGGCTACACCTTC. Translating gives CATAQGYGYTF.

The chain recombines TRBV6-1 with TRBJ1-2; the match to TRBD1 covers 10 bases. This CDR3 has 13 amino acids. V shed 7 bases and J 4 bases; nucleotides not matched to a gene: 3. CDR1 and CDR2 from the germline V gene are MNHNS and SASEGT. The CDR3 DNA sequence: TGTGCCAGCATGACAGGGGGCGTCTATGGCTACACCTTC. This sequence encodes CASMTGGVYGYTF.